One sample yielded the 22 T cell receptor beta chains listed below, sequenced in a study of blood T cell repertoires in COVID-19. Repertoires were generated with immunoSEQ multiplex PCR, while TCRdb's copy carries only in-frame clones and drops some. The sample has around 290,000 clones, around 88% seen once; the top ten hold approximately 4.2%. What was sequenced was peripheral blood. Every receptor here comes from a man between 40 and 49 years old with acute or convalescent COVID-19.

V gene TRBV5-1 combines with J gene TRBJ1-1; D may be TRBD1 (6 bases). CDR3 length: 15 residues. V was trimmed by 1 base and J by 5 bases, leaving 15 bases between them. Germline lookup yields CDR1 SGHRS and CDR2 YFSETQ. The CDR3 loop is CASSLRGYEETEAFF. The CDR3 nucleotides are TGCGCCAGCAGCTTGAGGGGGTATGAGGAAACTGAAGCTTTCTTT.

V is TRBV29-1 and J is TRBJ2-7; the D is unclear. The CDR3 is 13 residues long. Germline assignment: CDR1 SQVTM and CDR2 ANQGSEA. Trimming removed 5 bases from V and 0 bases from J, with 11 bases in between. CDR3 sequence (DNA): TGCAGCGTTATCTGGCAACACTCCTACGAGCAGTACTTC. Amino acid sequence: CSVIWQHSYEQYF.

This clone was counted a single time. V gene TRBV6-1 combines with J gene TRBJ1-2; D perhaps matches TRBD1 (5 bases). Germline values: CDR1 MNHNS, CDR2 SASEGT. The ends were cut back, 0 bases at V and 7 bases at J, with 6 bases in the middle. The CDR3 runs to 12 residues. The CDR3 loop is CASSEAGGGYTF. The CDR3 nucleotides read TGTGCCAGCAGTGAAGCCGGGGGTGGCTACACCTTC.

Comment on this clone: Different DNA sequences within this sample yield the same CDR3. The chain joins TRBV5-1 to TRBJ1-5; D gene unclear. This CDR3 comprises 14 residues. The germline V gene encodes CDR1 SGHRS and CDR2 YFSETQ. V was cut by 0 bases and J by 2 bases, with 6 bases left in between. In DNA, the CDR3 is TGCGCCAGCAGCTTGGGGGCAGGCAATCAGCCCCAGCATTTT. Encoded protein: CASSLGAGNQPQHF.

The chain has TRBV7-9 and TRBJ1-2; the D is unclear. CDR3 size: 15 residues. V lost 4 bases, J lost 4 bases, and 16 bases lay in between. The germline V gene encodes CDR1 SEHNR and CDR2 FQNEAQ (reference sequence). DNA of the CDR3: TGTGCCAGCAGCTCCCGGTCTGCCACTGCCTATGGCTACACCTTC. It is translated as CASSSRSATAYGYTF.

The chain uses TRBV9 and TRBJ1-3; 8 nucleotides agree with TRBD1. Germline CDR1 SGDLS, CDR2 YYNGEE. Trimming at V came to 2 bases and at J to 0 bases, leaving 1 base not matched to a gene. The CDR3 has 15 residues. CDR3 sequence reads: CASSVGQASGNTIYF. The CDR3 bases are TGTGCCAGCAGCGTGGGACAGGCCTCTGGAAACACCATATATTTT.

This chain's CDR3 is CASSPSREHYGYTF. CDR3 DNA sequence: TGTGCCAGCTCACCAAGCAGGGAACACTATGGCTACACCTTC. This sequence joins TRBV18 and TRBJ1-2; tentative D call: TRBD1 (5 bases). The CDR3 consists of 14 residues. V shed 2 bases and J shed 3 bases, with 10 bases lying between them. CDR1 is KGHSH, CDR2 LQKENI, per germline.

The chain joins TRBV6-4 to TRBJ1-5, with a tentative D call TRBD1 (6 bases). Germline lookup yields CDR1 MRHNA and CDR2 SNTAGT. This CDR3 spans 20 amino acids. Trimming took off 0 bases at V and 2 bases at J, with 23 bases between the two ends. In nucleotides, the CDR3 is TGTGCCAGCAGTGACTCGGTCCCGTGGACAGACCTATCGCGCAATCAGCCCCAGCATTTT. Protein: CASSDSVPWTDLSRNQPQHF.

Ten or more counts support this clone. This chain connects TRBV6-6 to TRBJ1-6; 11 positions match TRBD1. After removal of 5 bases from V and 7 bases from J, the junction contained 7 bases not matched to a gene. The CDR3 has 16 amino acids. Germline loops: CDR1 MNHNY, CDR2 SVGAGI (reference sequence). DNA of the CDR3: TGTGCCAGCAGTAACGGACAGGGGGCGGCAAATTCACCCCTCCACTTT. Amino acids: CASSNGQGAANSPLHF.

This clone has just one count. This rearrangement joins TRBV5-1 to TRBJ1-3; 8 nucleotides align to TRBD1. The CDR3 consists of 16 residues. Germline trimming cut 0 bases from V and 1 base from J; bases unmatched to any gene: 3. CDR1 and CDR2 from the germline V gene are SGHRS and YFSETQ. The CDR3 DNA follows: TGCGCCAGCAGCTTGGGGACAGGGAGATCTGGAAACACCATATATTTT. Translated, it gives CASSLGTGRSGNTIYF.

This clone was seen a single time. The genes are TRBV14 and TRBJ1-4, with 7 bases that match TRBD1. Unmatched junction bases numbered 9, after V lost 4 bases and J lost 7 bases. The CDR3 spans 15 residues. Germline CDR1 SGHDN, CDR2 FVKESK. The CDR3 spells CASSPLGGDSEKLFF. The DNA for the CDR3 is TGTGCCAGCAGCCCTCTCGGGGGGGACAGTGAAAAACTGTTTTTT. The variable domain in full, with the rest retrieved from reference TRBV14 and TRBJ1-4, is EAGVTQFPSHSVIEKGQTVTLRCDPISGHDNLYWYRRVMGKEIKFLLHFVKESKQDESGMPNNRFLAERTGGTYSTLKVQPAELEDSGVYFCASSPLGGDSEKLFFGSGTQLSVL.

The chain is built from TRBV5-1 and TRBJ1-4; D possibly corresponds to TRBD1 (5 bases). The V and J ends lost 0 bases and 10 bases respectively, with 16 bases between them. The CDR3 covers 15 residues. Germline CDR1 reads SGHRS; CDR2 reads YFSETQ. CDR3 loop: CASSLEAASGGKLFF. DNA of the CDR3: TGCGCCAGCAGCTTGGAGGCAGCCTCCGGGGGAAAACTGTTTTTT.

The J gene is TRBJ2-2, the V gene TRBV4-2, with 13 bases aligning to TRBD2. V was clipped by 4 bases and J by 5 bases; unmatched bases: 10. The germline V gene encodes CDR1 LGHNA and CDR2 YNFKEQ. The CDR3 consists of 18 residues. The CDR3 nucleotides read TGTGCCAGCAGCCTTGGACTAGCGGGGGCCGCGGGGACCGGGGAGCTGTTTTTT. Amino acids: CASSLGLAGAAGTGELFF.

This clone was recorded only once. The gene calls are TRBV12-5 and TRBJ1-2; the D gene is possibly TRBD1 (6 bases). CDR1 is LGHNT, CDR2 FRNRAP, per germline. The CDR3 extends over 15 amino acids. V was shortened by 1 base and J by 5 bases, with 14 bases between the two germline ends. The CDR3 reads CASGLDWTAIYGYTF. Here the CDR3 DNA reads TGTGCTAGTGGTTTGGACTGGACAGCAATATATGGCTACACCTTC.

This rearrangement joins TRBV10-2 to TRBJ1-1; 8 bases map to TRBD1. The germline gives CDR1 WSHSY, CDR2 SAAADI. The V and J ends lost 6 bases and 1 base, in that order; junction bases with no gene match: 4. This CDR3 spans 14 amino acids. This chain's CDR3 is CASSRQGTNTEAFF. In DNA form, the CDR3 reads TGCGCCAGCAGCCGACAGGGGACGAACACTGAAGCTTTCTTT.

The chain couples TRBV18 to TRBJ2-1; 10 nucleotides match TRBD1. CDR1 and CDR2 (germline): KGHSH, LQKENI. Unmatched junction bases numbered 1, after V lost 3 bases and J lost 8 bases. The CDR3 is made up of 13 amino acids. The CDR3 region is CASSPGTGDEQFF. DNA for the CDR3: TGTGCCAGCTCACCGGGGACAGGGGATGAGCAGTTCTTC. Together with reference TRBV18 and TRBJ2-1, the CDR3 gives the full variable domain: NAGVMQNPRHLVRRRGQEARLRCSPMKGHSHVYWYRQLPEEGLKFMVYLQKENIIDESGMPKERFSAEFPKEGPSILRIQQVVRGDSAAYFCASSPGTGDEQFFGPGTRLTVL.

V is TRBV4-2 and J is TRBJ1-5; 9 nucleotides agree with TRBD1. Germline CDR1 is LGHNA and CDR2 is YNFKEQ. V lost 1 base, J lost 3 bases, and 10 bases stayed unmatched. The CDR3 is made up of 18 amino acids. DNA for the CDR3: TGTGCCAGCAGCCAAGGAAGGACAGGGGCCTACTCCAATCAGCCCCAGCATTTT. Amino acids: CASSQGRTGAYSNQPQHF.

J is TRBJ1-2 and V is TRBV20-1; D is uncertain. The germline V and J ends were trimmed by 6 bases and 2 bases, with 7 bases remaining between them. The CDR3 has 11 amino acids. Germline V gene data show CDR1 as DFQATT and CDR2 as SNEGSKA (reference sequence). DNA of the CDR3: TGCAGTGCCCCCGGGAACTATGGCTACACCTTC. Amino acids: CSAPGNYGYTF.

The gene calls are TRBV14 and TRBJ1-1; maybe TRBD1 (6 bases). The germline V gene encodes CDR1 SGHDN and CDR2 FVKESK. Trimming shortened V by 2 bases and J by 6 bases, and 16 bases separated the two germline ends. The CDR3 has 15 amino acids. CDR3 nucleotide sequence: TGTGCCAGCAGCCAACGATTTGGGGGCACCGCTGAAGCTTTCTTT. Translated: CASSQRFGGTAEAFF.

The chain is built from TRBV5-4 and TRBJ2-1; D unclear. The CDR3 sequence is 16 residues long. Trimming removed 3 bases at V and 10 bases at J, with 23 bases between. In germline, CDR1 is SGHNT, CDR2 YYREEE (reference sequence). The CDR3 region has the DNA TGTGCCAGCAGCTCCCGAGCCACCTTCTCTGTACGGGAGCAGTTCTTC. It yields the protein CASSSRATFSVREQFF. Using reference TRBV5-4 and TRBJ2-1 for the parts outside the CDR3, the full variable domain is ETGVTQSPTHLIKTRGQQVTLRCSSQSGHNTVSWYQQALGQGPQFIFQYYREEENGRGNFPPRFSGLQFPNYSSELNVNALELDDSALYLCASSSRATFSVREQFFGPGTRLTVL.

The CDR3 nucleotides read TGTGCCAGCAGTGGACCCGACGGGAATGAAAAACTGTTTTTT. As protein: CASSGPDGNEKLFF. The chain has TRBV2 and TRBJ1-4, with no clear D. V dropped 4 bases and J dropped 5 bases, with 11 bases sitting between them. The CDR3 extends over 14 amino acids. Germline lookup yields CDR1 SNHLY and CDR2 FYNNEI.

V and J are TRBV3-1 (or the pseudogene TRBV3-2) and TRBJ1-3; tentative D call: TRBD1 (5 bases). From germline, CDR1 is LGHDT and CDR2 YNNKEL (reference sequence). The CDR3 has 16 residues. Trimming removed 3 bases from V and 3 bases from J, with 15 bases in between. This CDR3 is CASSHKYGGSGNTIYF. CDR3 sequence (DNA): TGTGCCAGCAGCCATAAATACGGGGGTAGTGGAAACACCATATATTTT.